This entry lists 25 T cell receptor beta chains sequenced from one sample in a study of T-cell memory formation after mild COVID-19. TCRdb re-called the 5' RACE reads through MiXCR, storing one row per CDR3 protein. The sample contains some 450,000 distinct CDR3 sequences, around 20% of which appear only once. The sequenced sample was PBMCs or a T cell subset sorted from them (not recorded which). Receptors were obtained from an adult woman who had mild COVID-19 (a few samples of this study predate the infection). Cell type and time point are not known.

This clonotype turned up a few times. The chain has TRBV7-6 and TRBJ2-7; D might be TRBD1 or TRBD2, each matching 6 bases. The germline V gene encodes CDR1 SGHVS and CDR2 FNYEAQ. V was shortened by 5 bases and J by 2 bases, with 19 bases between the two germline ends. The CDR3 consists of 16 residues. CDR3 bases: TGTGCCAGCAGCCCCCGGGGGCGGGACGGCACCTACGAGCAGTACTTC. Residues: CASSPRGRDGTYEQYF.

This chain links TRBV12-3 or TRBV12-4 with TRBJ1-2; D possibly corresponds to TRBD1 (6 bases). V dropped 7 bases and J dropped 4 bases, with 19 bases sitting between them. CDR3 length equals 15 residues. The CDR3 reads CASTGGGYPFYGYTF. In DNA, the CDR3 is TGTGCCAGCACGGGAGGGGGTTACCCCTTCTATGGCTACACCTTC.

This chain uses TRBV4-2 with TRBJ2-7; 9 bases match TRBD2. V was pared by 1 base and J by 2 bases, with 3 bases of the junction left unmatched. CDR1 LGHNA and CDR2 YNFKEQ come from the germline V gene. This CDR3 comprises 15 residues. DNA of the CDR3: TGTGCCAGCAGCCAAGCGGCTAGCGGGGCCTACGAGCAGTACTTC. It translates to CASSQAASGAYEQYF.

The V call is TRBV5-1, the J call TRBJ1-1, with 8 bases fitting TRBD1. V lost 3 bases and J lost 2; bases outside the gene matches: 9. CDR3 length equals 16 residues. The germline CDR1 and CDR2 sequences are SGHRS and YFSETQ. This chain's CDR3 is CASSYLYRGGNTEAFF. Here the CDR3 DNA reads TGCGCCAGCAGCTACCTATACAGGGGGGGTAACACTGAAGCTTTCTTT.

This clonotype turned up a few times. The genes are TRBV7-9 and TRBJ1-2; D unclear. The CDR3 covers 13 residues. The germline gives CDR1 SEHNR, CDR2 FQNEAQ (reference sequence). The germline V and J ends were trimmed by 2 bases and 6 bases, with 10 bases remaining between them. CDR3 protein: CASSLSQEDGYTF. The CDR3 DNA reads as TGTGCCAGCAGCTTAAGTCAGGAGGATGGCTACACCTTC.

This clonotype appeared a single time. The V gene is TRBV30, the J gene TRBJ1-5; D ambiguous. Germline CDR1 GTSNPN, CDR2 SVGIG (reference sequence). The CDR3 is 13 residues long. V was clipped by 0 bases and J by 6 bases, with 9 bases between them. The CDR3 loop reads CAWSVGGLQPQHF. The CDR3 DNA is TGTGCCTGGAGTGTCGGTGGGCTTCAGCCCCAGCATTTT.

V and J are TRBV7-6 and TRBJ2-4; D is unclear. In germline, CDR1 is SGHVS, CDR2 FNYEAQ. The ends were cut back, 2 bases at V and 0 bases at J, with 8 bases in the middle. This CDR3 spans 15 amino acids. The CDR3 DNA sequence: TGTGCCAGCAGCTTAATCAGACTAGCCAAAAACATTCAGTACTTC. Translated: CASSLIRLAKNIQYF.

This chain uses TRBV7-6 with TRBJ2-7, with TRBD2 as a possible D gene (6 bases). The germline CDR1 and CDR2 sequences are SGHVS and FNYEAQ. V dropped 3 bases and J dropped 4 bases, with 13 bases sitting between them. The CDR3 has 14 residues. This CDR3 is CASSLTEGTYEQYF. DNA for the CDR3: TGTGCCAGCAGCTTGACTGAGGGGACTTACGAGCAGTACTTC.

This clonotype was seen more than once but under ten times. The genes are TRBV3-1 and TRBJ1-6; D is uncertain. CDR3 length: 13 amino acids. Trimming removed 0 bases from V and 7 bases from J, with 4 bases in between. Germline V gene sequence: CDR1 LGHDT, CDR2 YNNKEL (reference sequence). CDR3 DNA sequence: TGTGCCAGCAGCCAAGAGTCGAATTCACCCCTCCACTTT. Translation gives CASSQESNSPLHF. Using reference TRBV3-1 and TRBJ1-6 for the parts outside the CDR3, the full variable domain is DTAVSQTPKYLVTQMGNDKSIKCEQNLGHDTMYWYKQDSKKFLKIMFSYNNKELIINETVPNRFSPKSPDKAHLNLHINSLELGDSAVYFCASSQESNSPLHFGNGTRLTVT.

This clonotype was seen only a few times. The V gene is TRBV25-1, the J gene TRBJ1-2; 10 bases are shared with TRBD1. CDR1 and CDR2 (germline): MGHDK, SYGVNS. The junction had 0 bases not matched to a gene; V was cut back by 4 bases and J by 7 bases. The CDR3 runs 12 residues. CDR3 in amino acids: CASSGTGGGYTF. CDR3 coding DNA: TGTGCCAGCAGTGGGACAGGGGGTGGCTACACCTTC.

V and J are TRBV25-1 and TRBJ2-1; D unresolved. The ends were cut back, 5 bases at V and 6 bases at J, with 11 bases in the middle. The CDR3 totals 13 residues. From germline, CDR1 is MGHDK and CDR2 SYGVNS. This CDR3 reads CASSYVKGNEQFF. The DNA for the CDR3 is TGTGCCAGCAGTTATGTGAAGGGCAATGAGCAGTTCTTC. The full variable domain, in which reference TRBV25-1 and TRBJ2-1 provide the parts outside the CDR3, is EADIYQTPRYLVIGTGKKITLECSQTMGHDKMYWYQQDPGMELHLIHYSYGVNSTEKGDLSSESTVSRIRTEHFPLTLESARPSHTSQYLCASSYVKGNEQFFGPGTRLTVL.

This rearrangement joins TRBV4-2 to TRBJ2-7; no clear D. V was trimmed by 0 bases and J by 4 bases, leaving 7 bases between them. The CDR3 is 13 amino acids. The germline gives CDR1 LGHNA, CDR2 YNFKEQ. CDR3 residues: CASSQETGYEQYF. The CDR3 DNA reads TGTGCCAGCAGCCAAGAAACTGGTTACGAGCAGTACTTC.

This clonotype was picked up a small number of times. The rearrangement links TRBV14 to TRBJ1-1, with 7 bases aligning to TRBD1. This CDR3 has 13 residues. With 3 bases clipped from V and 10 bases from J, the junction kept 8 bases outside the gene matches. CDR1 SGHDN and CDR2 FVKESK come from the germline V gene. CDR3: CASSHSGGGLAFF. Written as DNA, the CDR3 is TGTGCCAGCAGCCACTCAGGGGGTGGGCTAGCTTTCTTT.

This clonotype has ten or more counts. The rearrangement links TRBV7-2 to TRBJ2-3, with TRBD2 as a possible D gene (6 bases). The V end was cut by 1 base, the J end by 0 bases, with 14 bases between. Germline loops: CDR1 SGHTA, CDR2 FQGNSA. There are 17 residues in the CDR3. CDR3 region: CASSLGPAGTSTDTQYF. The CDR3 DNA sequence: TGTGCCAGCAGCTTAGGTCCGGCCGGGACTAGCACAGATACGCAGTATTTT. Looking up the rest from reference TRBV7-2 and TRBJ2-3 gives the full variable domain: GAGVSQSPSNKVTEKGKDVELRCDPISGHTALYWYRQSLGQGLEFLIYFQGNSAPDKSGLPSDRFSAERTGGSVSTLTIQRTQQEDSAVYLCASSLGPAGTSTDTQYFGPGTRLTVL.

This clonotype was seen once. The V and J genes are TRBV3-1 and TRBJ1-6; unclear D gene. The CDR3 extends over 16 amino acids. V gave up 3 bases and J gave up 6 bases, with 15 bases separating them. Germline V CDR1 and CDR2: LGHDT, YNNKEL (reference sequence). DNA of the CDR3: TGTGCCAGCAGCCACTGGACTGCCGCGGTTAATTCACCCCTCCACTTT. Protein sequence: CASSHWTAAVNSPLHF.

This rearrangement joins TRBV11-2 to TRBJ2-7; no clear D gene. CDR1 SGHAT and CDR2 FQNNGV come from the germline V gene. Trimming cost V 1 base and J 0 bases, with 13 bases left between them. The CDR3 is 16 residues long. CDR3 sequence (DNA): TGTGCCAGCAGCTTAGTATACAGTCCGAGCTCCTACGAGCAGTACTTC. Its protein is CASSLVYSPSSYEQYF.

This clonotype was detected a few times. The gene calls are TRBV12-3 or TRBV12-4 and TRBJ2-3; TRBD1 aligns across 8 bases. Trimming cost V 6 bases and J 2 bases; bases outside gene matches: 7. This CDR3 has 15 amino acids. CDR3 residues: CASRRAGGFTDTQYF. DNA for the CDR3: TGTGCCAGCAGAAGGGCAGGGGGCTTCACAGATACGCAGTATTTT.

The V call is TRBV12-3 or TRBV12-4, the J call TRBJ2-3; 7 bases are shared with TRBD1. This CDR3 comprises 14 residues. Trimming cost V 7 bases and J 4 bases; bases outside gene matches: 8. Written as DNA, the CDR3 is TGTGCCAGCATGAGACAGGGAAGGGCAGATACGCAGTATTTT. Translating gives CASMRQGRADTQYF.

The gene calls are TRBV9 and TRBJ2-3; D not certain. There are 15 residues in the CDR3. Per germline, CDR1 SGDLS and CDR2 YYNGEE. V lost 3 bases and J lost 3, with 14 bases in between. CDR3 nucleotides: TGTGCCAGCAGCGGTACAGCCTACTTTACAGATACGCAGTATTTT. It codes for CASSGTAYFTDTQYF.

The rearrangement links TRBV18 to TRBJ1-4, with D unclear. V dropped 3 bases and J dropped 10 bases, with 18 bases sitting between them. This CDR3 spans 15 amino acids. The V gene's germline CDR1 is KGHSH and CDR2 LQKENI. The CDR3 loop is CASSPVGSPSGKLFF. The CDR3 nucleotides are TGTGCCAGCTCACCTGTAGGCAGCCCCTCTGGAAAACTGTTTTTT. Looking up the rest from reference TRBV18 and TRBJ1-4 gives the full variable domain: NAGVMQNPRHLVRRRGQEARLRCSPMKGHSHVYWYRQLPEEGLKFMVYLQKENIIDESGMPKERFSAEFPKEGPSILRIQQVVRGDSAAYFCASSPVGSPSGKLFFGSGTQLSVL.

The table lists this clonotype with a few counts. The chain has TRBV7-2 and TRBJ1-5; no clear D gene. This CDR3 has 13 amino acids. The germline gives CDR1 SGHTA, CDR2 FQGNSA. Trimming pared 4 bases from V and 5 bases from J, leaving 9 bases between. The CDR3 nucleotides read TGTGCCAGCAGCTCTCAATATTATCAGCCCCAGCATTTT. Protein: CASSSQYYQPQHF. Full variable domain (missing parts from reference TRBV7-2 and TRBJ1-5): GAGVSQSPSNKVTEKGKDVELRCDPISGHTALYWYRQSLGQGLEFLIYFQGNSAPDKSGLPSDRFSAERTGGSVSTLTIQRTQQEDSAVYLCASSSQYYQPQHFGDGTRLSIL.

The rearrangement links TRBV12-3 or TRBV12-4 to TRBJ2-7; D ambiguous. V lost 3 bases and J 0 bases, leaving 6 bases between the germline ends. The CDR3 length is 13 residues. CDR3 sequence: CASSFTLSYEQYF. CDR3 in DNA: TGTGCCAGCAGTTTCACCCTCTCCTACGAGCAGTACTTC.

In this sample, this clonotype turned up a few times. The J gene is TRBJ2-1, the V gene TRBV27; the match to TRBD2 covers 11 bases. In germline, CDR1 is MNHEY, CDR2 SMNVEV (reference sequence). CDR3 length: 18 amino acids. V gave up 5 bases and J gave up 3 bases; unmatched junction bases: 12. CDR3 nucleotide sequence: TGTGCCAGCAGTCCGCAAGGGACTAGCGGAGCTCTCTACAATGAGCAGTTCTTC. This encodes CASSPQGTSGALYNEQFF.

In its sample, this clonotype was seen a few times. J is TRBJ2-3 and V is TRBV5-1; 7 nucleotides line up with TRBD1. The germline V gene encodes CDR1 SGHRS and CDR2 YFSETQ. The junction had 8 bases not matched to a gene; V was cut back by 5 bases and J by 2 bases. The CDR3 length is 15 residues. The CDR3 DNA reads TGCGCCAGCAGGGAAGGGACAGTAAACACAGATACGCAGTATTTT. Translating gives CASREGTVNTDTQYF. Using reference TRBV5-1 and TRBJ2-3 for the parts outside the CDR3, the full variable domain is KAGVTQTPRYLIKTRGQQVTLSCSPISGHRSVSWYQQTPGQGLQFLFEYFSETQRNKGNFPGRFSGRQFSNSRSEMNVSTLELGDSALYLCASREGTVNTDTQYFGPGTRLTVL.

This clonotype was picked up a small number of times. This chain links TRBV6-5 with TRBJ2-1; 7 bases are a match to TRBD2. CDR1 is MNHEY and CDR2 is SVGAGI in the germline V gene. Trimming at V came to 7 bases and at J to 14 bases, leaving 14 bases not matched to a gene. The CDR3 has 13 residues. The CDR3 reads CASKNSGLSTEFF. CDR3 in DNA: TGTGCCAGCAAAAATTCGGGACTAAGTACGGAGTTCTTC.